A single count supports the clone carrying this T cell receptor (beta chain). The germline V gene has CDR1 SGHNT and CDR2 YENEEA. CDR3 length: 15 amino acids. V shed 4 bases and J shed 7 bases, with 19 bases lying between them. The sample originates from a study of cytomegalovirus exposure and HLA in healthy donors. With 60 Vbeta and 13 Jbeta primers, the PCR was carried out. Here immunoSEQ multiplex PCR was the method, and the copy in TCRdb shows in-frame clones only, minus some. The sample shows around 140,000 clones, more than 75% of them seen only once. The receptor was isolated from a woman aged 30 to 39 in good health and CMV-seronegative. The chain uses TRBV11-3 and TRBJ2-5; D may be TRBD1 (6 bases). Sequences were obtained from PBMCs. This chain's CDR3 is CASSSGTRSLGTQYF. CDR3 DNA: TGTGCCAGCAGCTCCGGGACAAGAAGTCTAGGGACCCAGTACTTC.